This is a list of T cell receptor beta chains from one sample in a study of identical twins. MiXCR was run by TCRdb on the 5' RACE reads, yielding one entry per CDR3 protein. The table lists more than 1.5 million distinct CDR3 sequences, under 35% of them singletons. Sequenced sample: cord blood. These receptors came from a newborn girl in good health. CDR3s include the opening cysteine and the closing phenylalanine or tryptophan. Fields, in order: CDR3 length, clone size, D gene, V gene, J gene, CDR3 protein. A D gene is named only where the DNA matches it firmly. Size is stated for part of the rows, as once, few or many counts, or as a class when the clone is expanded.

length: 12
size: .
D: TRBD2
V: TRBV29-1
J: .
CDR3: CSAGLAEETQFF

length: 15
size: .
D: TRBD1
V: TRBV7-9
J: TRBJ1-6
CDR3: CASSLQGARDSPLHF

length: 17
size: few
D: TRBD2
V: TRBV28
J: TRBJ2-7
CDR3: CASSLGLRLAGRYEQYF

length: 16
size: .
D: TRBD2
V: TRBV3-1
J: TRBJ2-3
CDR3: CASSQGLAGYPDTQYF

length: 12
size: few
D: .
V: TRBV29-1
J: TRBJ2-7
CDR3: CSVDEVYNEQYF

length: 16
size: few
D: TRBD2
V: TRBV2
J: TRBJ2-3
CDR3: CASSTTSGTVGDTQYF

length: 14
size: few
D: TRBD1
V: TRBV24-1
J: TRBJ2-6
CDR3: CATDRGNGANVLTF

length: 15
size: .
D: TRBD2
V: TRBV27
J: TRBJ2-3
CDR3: CASTLLAGRTDTQYF

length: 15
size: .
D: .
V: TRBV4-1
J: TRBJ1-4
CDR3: CASSQPGHGGGKLFF

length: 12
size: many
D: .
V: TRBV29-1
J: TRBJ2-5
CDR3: CSVAVSQETQYF

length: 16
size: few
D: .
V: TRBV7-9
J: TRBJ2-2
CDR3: CASSPVVLSLTGELFF

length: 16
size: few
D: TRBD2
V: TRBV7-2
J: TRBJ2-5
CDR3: CASSLSGLAGGKTQYF

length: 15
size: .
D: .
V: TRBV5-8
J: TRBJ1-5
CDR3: CASSSSRDIGQPQHF

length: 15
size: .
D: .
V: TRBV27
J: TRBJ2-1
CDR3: CASNTGNPSYNEQFF

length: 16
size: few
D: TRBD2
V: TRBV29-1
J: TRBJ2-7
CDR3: CSVEGGLAGRPYEQYF

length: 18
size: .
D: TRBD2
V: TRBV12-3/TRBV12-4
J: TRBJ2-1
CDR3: CASSFGTSGGRRYNEQFF

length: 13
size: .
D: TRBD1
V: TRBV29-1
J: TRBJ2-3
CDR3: CSVQTGGGNTQYF